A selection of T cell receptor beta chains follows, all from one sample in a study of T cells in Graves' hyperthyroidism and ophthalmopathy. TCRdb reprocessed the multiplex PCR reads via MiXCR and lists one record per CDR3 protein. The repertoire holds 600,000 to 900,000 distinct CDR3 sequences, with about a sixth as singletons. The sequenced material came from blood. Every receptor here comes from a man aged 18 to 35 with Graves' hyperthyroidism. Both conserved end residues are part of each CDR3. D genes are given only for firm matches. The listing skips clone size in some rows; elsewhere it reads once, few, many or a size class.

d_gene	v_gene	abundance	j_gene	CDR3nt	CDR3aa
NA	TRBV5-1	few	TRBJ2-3	TGCGCCAGCAGCCCAGAATCGGCTGGGGCAGATACGCAGTATTTT	CASSPESAGADTQYF
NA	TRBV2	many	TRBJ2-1	TGTGCCAGCTCCGCAGGGGGGTTCGTGGGCAATGAGCAGTTCTTC	CASSAGGFVGNEQFF
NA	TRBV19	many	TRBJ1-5	TGTGCCAGTAACCCGGGACCGGCCAGTCAGCCCCAGCATTTT	CASNPGPASQPQHF
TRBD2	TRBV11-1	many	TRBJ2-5	TGTGCCAGCAGCCCTGGACTAGCGGGAGTCCTGGGAGGTCAAGAGACCCAGTACTTC	CASSPGLAGVLGGQETQYF
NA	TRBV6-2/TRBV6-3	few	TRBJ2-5	TGTGCCAGCAGTTACTCGCAACAGTCAAGAGAGGCCCAGTACTTC	CASSYSQQSREAQYF
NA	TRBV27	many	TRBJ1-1	TGTGCCAGCAGTTTATCTCGGGGTACTGAAGCTTTCTTT	CASSLSRGTEAFF
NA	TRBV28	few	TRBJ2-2	TGTGCCAGCAGTTTATACCGACAGGTCCGCTTTGAGGAGCTGTTTTTT	CASSLYRQVRFEELFF
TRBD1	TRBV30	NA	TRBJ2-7	TGTGCCGGGGGACAGTCCTACGAGCAGTACTTC	CAGGQSYEQYF
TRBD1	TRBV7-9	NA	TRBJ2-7	TGTGCCAGCAGCTACGACAGGGGATTTTACGAGCAGTACTTC	CASSYDRGFYEQYF
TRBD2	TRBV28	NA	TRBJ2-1	TGTGCCAGCAGTTCCCCCTCGGGGGGGAATGAGCAGTTCTTC	CASSSPSGGNEQFF